This T cell receptor (beta chain) was sequenced for a study of read filtering for tumor transcriptome and immune sequencing. The study, taken as a whole, reports: Dropping single-read clonotypes raised IR-seq and RNA-seq shared-clonotype correlation.

This library used about 360 ng RNA and molecular barcoded adaptors spanning alpha/delta and beta/gamma chains. TCRdb independently ran MiXCR on the reads; one entry per CDR3 protein. The sample comprises tens of thousands of distinct CDR3 sequences, roughly 14% of which are singletons, and 35% to 50% rests with the top ten. A word on this clonotype: Its antigen remains unidentified.

The CDR3 covers 15 residues. The V end lost 5 bases, the J end lost 3 bases, and 16 bases lay between the germline ends. The germline CDR1 and CDR2 sequences are SGHRS and YFSETQ. The sample taken for sequencing was a population of CD138-negative cells sorted from bone marrow. The V gene is TRBV5-1, the J gene TRBJ2-3; the D call may be TRBD1 or TRBD2 (6 bases each). The receptor comes from a donor aged 40 or over with multiple myeloma. The chain's CDR3 is CASREMGGLTDTQYF. DNA for the CDR3: TGCGCCAGCAGGGAGATGGGGGGCCTAACAGATACGCAGTATTTT. The full variable domain, its missing parts supplied by reference TRBV5-1 and TRBJ2-3, is KAGVTQTPRYLIKTRGQQVTLSCSPISGHRSVSWYQQTPGQGLQFLFEYFSETQRNKGNFPGRFSGRQFSNSRSEMNVSTLELGDSALYLCASREMGGLTDTQYFGPGTRLTVL.